One T cell receptor beta chain is described in this entry. With 60 Vbeta and 13 Jbeta primers, the PCR was carried out. Generated by immunoSEQ multiplex PCR, the TCRdb table keeps only in-frame clones and is missing some. Of roughly 180,000 clones in the sample, roughly 10% were seen once. The data were obtained in a study of cytomegalovirus exposure and HLA in healthy donors. Germline lookup yields CDR1 SGHNT and CDR2 YYREEE (reference sequence). V gave up 3 bases and J gave up 5 bases, with 14 bases separating them. This CDR3 comprises 14 residues. This sequence originates from a woman aged 30 to 39 in good health and CMV-seropositive. This rearrangement joins TRBV5-4 to TRBJ2-5, with D possibly matching TRBD2 (6 bases). Input material: PBMCs. The CDR3 region has the DNA TGTGCCAGCAGCTCATGGGGGGTGAGGGAGACCCAGTACTTC. Translation gives CASSSWGVRETQYF.